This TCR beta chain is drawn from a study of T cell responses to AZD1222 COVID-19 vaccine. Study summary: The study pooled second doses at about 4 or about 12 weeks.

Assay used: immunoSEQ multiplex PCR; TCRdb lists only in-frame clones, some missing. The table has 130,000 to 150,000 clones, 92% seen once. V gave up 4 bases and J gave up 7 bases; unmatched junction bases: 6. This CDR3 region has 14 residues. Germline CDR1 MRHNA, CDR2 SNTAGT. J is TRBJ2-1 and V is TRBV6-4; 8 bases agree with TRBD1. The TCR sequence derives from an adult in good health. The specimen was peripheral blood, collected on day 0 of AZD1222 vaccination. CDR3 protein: CASSADRVANEQFF. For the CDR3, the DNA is TGTGCCAGCAGTGCGGACAGGGTTGCTAATGAGCAGTTCTTC.